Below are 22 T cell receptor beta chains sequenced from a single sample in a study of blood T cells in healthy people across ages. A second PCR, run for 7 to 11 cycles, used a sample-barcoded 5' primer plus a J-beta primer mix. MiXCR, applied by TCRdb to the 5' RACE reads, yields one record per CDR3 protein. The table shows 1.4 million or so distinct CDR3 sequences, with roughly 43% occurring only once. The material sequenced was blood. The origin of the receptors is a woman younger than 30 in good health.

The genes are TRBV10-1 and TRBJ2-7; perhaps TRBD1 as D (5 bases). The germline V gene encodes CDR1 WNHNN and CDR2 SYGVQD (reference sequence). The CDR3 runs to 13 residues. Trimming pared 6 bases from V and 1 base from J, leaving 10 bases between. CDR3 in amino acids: CASSKGISYEQYF. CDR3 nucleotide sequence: TGCGCCAGCAGCAAGGGGATTTCCTACGAGCAGTACTTC.

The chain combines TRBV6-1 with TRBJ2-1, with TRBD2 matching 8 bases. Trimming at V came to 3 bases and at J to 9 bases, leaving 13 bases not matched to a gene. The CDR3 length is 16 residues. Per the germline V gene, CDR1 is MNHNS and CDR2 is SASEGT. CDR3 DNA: TGTGCCAGCAGTGATTATTCGGGACTAGATTTGGGTGAGCAGTTCTTC. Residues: CASSDYSGLDLGEQFF.

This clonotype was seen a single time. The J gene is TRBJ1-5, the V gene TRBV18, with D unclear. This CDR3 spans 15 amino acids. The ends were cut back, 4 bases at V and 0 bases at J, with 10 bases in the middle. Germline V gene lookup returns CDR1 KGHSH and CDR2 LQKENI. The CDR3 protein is CASSRRTDSNQPQHF. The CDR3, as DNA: TGTGCCAGCTCACGAAGGACGGATAGCAATCAGCCCCAGCATTTT. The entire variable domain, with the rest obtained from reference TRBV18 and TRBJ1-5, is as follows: NAGVMQNPRHLVRRRGQEARLRCSPMKGHSHVYWYRQLPEEGLKFMVYLQKENIIDESGMPKERFSAEFPKEGPSILRIQQVVRGDSAAYFCASSRRTDSNQPQHFGDGTRLSIL.

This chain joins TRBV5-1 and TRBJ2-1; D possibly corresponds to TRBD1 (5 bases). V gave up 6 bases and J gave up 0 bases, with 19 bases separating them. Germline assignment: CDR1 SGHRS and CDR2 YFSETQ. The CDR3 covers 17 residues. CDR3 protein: CASNIGAVPSSYNEQFF. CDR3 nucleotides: TGCGCCAGCAATATAGGGGCAGTGCCGAGCTCCTACAATGAGCAGTTCTTC.

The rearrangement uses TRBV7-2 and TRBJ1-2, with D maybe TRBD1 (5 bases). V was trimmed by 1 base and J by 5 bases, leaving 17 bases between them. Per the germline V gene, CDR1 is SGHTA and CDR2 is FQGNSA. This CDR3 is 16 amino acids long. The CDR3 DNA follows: TGTGCCAGCAGCTTAGGGGGGGTCCACAGACAGTATGGCTACACCTTC. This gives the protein CASSLGGVHRQYGYTF.

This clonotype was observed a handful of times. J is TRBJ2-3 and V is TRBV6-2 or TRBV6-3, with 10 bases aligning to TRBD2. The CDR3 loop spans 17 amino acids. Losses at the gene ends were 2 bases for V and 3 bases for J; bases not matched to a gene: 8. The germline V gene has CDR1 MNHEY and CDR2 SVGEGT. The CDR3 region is CASSYRGLAFLTDTQYF. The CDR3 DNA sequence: TGTGCCAGCAGTTACCGGGGACTAGCGTTTTTGACAGATACGCAGTATTTT.

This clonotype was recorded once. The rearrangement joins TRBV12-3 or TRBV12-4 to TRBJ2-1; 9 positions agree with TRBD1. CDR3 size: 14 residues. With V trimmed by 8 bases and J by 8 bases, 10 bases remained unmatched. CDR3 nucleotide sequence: TGTGCCAGCGGGGACAGGGAGAATGGCGATGAGCAGTTCTTC. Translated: CASGDRENGDEQFF.

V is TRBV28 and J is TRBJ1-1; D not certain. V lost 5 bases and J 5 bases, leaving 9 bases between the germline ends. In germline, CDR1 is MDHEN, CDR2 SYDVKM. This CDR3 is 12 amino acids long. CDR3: CASSPESTEAFF. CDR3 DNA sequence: TGTGCCAGCAGTCCCGAGTCTACTGAAGCTTTCTTT.

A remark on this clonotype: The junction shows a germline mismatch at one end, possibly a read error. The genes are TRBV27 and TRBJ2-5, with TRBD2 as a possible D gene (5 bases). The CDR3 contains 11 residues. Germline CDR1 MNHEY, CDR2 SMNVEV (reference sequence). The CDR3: CASMGVATKYF. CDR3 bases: TGTGCCAGCATGGGAGTGGCGACCAAGTACTTC.

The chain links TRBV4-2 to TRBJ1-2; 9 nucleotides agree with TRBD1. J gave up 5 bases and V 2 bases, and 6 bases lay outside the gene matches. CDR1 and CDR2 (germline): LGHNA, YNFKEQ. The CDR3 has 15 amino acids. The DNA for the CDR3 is TGTGCCAGCAGCCAAACCAGGACAGGGGAGTATGGCTACACCTTC. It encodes CASSQTRTGEYGYTF.

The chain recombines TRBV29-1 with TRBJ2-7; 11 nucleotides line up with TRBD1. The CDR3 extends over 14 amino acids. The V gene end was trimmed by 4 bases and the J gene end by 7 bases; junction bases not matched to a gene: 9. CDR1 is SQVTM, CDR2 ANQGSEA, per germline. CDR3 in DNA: TGCAGCGTTGTATCAAGGACAGGGGGCGATGAGCAGTACTTC. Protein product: CSVVSRTGGDEQYF.

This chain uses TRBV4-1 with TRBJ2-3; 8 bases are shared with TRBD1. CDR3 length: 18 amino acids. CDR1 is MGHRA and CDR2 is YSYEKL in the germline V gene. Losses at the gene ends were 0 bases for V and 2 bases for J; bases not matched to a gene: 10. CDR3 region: CASSQDYETGDATDTQYF. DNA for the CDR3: TGCGCCAGCAGCCAAGATTATGAGACAGGGGATGCCACAGATACGCAGTATTTT.

The CDR3 DNA reads TGCGCCAGCAGCTTGGTTATAGGGGCAGATTCACCCCTCCACTTT. Translated: CASSLVIGADSPLHF. The gene calls are TRBV5-1 and TRBJ1-6; tentative D call: TRBD1 (5 bases). With 0 bases removed from V and 8 bases from J, the gap between germline ends came to 12 bases. The CDR3 runs to 15 residues. Germline CDR1 reads SGHRS; CDR2 reads YFSETQ.

CDR3 amino acids: CASSLRPRAGTEAFF. In nucleotides, the CDR3 is TGTGCCAGCAGTTTAAGGCCGCGGGCTGGCACTGAAGCTTTCTTT. The chain is built from TRBV12-3 or TRBV12-4 and TRBJ1-1, with D uncertain. The CDR3 extends over 15 amino acids. V lost 2 bases, J lost 4 bases, and 14 bases lay in between.

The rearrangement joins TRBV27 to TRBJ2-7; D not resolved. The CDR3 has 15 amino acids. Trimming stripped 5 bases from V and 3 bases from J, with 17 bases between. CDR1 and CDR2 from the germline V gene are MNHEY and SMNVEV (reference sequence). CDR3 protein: CASSPERASFYEQYF. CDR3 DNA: TGTGCCAGCAGTCCCGAACGGGCCTCCTTCTACGAGCAGTACTTC.

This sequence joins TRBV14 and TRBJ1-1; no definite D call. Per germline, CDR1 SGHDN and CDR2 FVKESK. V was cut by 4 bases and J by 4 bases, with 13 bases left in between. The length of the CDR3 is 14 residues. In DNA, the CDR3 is TGTGCCAGCAGCCCCTACTTAGCGGGCACTGAAGCTTTCTTT. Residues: CASSPYLAGTEAFF.

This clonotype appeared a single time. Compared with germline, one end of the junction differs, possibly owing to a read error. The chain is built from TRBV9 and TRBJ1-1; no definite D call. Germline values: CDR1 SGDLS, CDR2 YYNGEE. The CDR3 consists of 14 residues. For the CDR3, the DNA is TGTGCCAGCAGCGCAGCGTTTGGGAGGACTGGAGCTTTCTTT. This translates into CASSAAFGRTGAFF. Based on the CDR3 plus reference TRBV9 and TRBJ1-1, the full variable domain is DSGVTQTPKHLITATGQRVTLRCSPRSGDLSVYWYQQSLDQGLQFLIQYYNGEERAKGNILERFSAQQFPDLHSELNLSSLELGDSALYFCASSAAFGRTGAFFGQGTRLTVV.

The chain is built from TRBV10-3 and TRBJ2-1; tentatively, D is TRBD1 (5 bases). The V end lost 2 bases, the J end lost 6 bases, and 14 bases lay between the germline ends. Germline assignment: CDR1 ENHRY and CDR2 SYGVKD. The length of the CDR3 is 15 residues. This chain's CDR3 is CAISETQVVLNEQFF. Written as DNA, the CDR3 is TGTGCCATCAGTGAGACACAGGTCGTCCTCAATGAGCAGTTCTTC.

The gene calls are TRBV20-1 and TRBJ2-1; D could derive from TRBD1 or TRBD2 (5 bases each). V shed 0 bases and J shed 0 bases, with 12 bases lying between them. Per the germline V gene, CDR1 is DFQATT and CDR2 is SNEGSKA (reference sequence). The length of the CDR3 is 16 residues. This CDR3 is CSARDGDGRSYNEQFF. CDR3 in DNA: TGCAGTGCTAGAGACGGGGACGGCCGCTCCTACAATGAGCAGTTCTTC.

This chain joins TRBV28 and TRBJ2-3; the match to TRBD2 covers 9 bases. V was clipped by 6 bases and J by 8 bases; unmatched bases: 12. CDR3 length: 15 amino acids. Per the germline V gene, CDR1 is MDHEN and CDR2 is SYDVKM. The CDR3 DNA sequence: TGTGCCAGCAGCCCGGGGACTAGCCGGCTAGGTACGCAGTATTTT. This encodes CASSPGTSRLGTQYF.

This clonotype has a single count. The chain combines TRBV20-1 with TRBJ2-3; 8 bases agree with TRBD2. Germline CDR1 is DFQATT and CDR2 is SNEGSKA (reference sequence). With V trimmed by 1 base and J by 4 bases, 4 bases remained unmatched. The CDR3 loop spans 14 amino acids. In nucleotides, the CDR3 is TGCAGTGCTAGAGCCTCGGGGGGGTCAGATACGCAGTATTTT. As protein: CSARASGGSDTQYF.

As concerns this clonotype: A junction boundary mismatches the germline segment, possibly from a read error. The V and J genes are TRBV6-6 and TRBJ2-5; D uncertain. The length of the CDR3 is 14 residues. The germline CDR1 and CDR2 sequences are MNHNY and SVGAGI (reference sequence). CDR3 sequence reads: CAGSYSPGTRSKYF. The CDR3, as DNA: TGTGCCGGCAGTTACTCTCCTGGTACGAGGTCAAAGTACTTC.